Sequencing of this T cell receptor (beta chain) was carried out in a study of blood T cell repertoires in COVID-19 (dated by TCRdb to the early 2020s). Notes on the research overall: The collaborator samples originated in the United States, Italy and Spain and spanned the acute and convalescent phases of COVID-19. The repertoires were released in a freely available public database intended as a resource for research on the immune response to SARS-CoV-2. Nearly every sample came with metadata listing a de-identified subject ID, COVID-19 status, age in years and sex. Subjects who had been exposed to COVID-19, were actively infected with it, or had recovered from it provided the deeply sampled blood TCRbeta repertoires that made up the dataset. Where available, HLA class I and class II types were obtained from metadata supplied by the sample provider rather than from assay-based typing. The material from the prospective study consisted of cDNA or gDNA derived from T cells, B-cell-depleted T cells, or PBMCs. Samples were obtained from the ongoing ImmuneRACE study (first 160 participants) and from 1,254 subjects provided by 6 global collaborators. Paper-wide results and their limitations: Clinical and demographic metadata were provided uncurated, with the amount varying by source and participant.

CDR1 and CDR2 are drawn from the germline V gene: MDHEN, SYDVKM. V loses 4 bases at its end and J loses 12 bases; junction bases beyond the gene matches: 3. The CDR3 sequence holds 12 residues, the cysteine and phenylalanine included. Only the CDR3 part of the read is kept: 36 bases, read in frame from the first base. TCRbeta CDR3 regions were amplified from genomic DNA by means of the immunoSEQ Assay, a bias-controlled multiplex PCR. The authors' pipeline ran thus. Nucleated cell counts per sample were estimated from amplification of reference gene primers within the assay. To quantify the absolute abundance of each unique TCRbeta CDR3 rearrangement, sequence reads were collapsed and filtered. For each sample, productive Simpson clonality was calculated as the square root of Simpson's diversity index across productive rearrangements. TCRdb re-hosts the immuneACCESS table, in-frame sequences only. Its copies lack some clones; in the studies checked, an unresolved V gene accounts for under half of them, and the cause for the rest is not known. The V and J calls and clone size were taken over from that table, and D and trimming were inferred from the DNA. The sample yields about 160,000 clones; 80% to 90% were counted once. The top ten hold approximately 3% of the sample.

Collaborating institutions collected whole blood in K2EDTA tubes following their own protocols. For TCRbeta analysis, collaborator samples were shipped as frozen whole blood, as isolated PBMCs, or as DNA extracted from either sample type. On this clone: Its antigen is still unknown. No per-base quality is available; no much larger clone lies one base away.

This sequence originates from a man aged 60-69 years with acute or convalescent COVID-19. Sequencing used peripheral blood. In this chain, TRBV28 is recombined with TRBJ1-6; TRBD1 matches 7 bases in the middle. CDR3 loop: CASSSGGVPLHF. Here is the DNA: TGTGCCAGCAGTTCAGGGGGTGTACCCCTCCACTTT.